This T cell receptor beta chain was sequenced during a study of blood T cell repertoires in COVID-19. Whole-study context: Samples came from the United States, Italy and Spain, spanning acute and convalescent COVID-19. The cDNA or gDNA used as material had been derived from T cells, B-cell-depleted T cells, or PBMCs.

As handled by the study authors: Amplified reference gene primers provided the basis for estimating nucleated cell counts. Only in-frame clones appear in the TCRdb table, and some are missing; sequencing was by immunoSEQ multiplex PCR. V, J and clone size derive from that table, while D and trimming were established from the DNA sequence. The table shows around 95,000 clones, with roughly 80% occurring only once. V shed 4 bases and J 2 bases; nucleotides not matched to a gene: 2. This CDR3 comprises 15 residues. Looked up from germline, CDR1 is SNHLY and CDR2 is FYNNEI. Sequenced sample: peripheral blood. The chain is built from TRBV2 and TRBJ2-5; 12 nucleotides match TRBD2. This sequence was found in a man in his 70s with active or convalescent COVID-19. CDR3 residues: CASSVTSGGQETQYF. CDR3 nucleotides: TGTGCCAGCAGTGTCACTAGCGGGGGGCAAGAGACCCAGTACTTC. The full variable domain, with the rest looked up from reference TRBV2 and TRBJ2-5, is EPEVTQTPSHQVTQMGQEVILRCVPISNHLYFYWYRQILGQKVEFLVSFYNNEISEKSEIFDDQFSVERPDGSNFTLKIRSTKLEDSAMYFCASSVTSGGQETQYFGPGTRLLVL.